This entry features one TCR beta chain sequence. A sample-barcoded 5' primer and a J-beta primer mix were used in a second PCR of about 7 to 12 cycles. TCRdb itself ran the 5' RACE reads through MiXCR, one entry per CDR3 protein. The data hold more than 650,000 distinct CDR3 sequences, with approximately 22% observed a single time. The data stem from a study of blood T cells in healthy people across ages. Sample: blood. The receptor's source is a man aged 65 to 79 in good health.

The CDR3 reads CATSDRPNQPQHF. The CDR3 coding sequence is TGTGCCACCAGTGACAGGCCCAATCAGCCCCAGCATTTT. The genes are TRBV24-1 and TRBJ1-5; D gene uncertain. CDR1 and CDR2 from the germline V gene are KGHDR and SFDVKD. CDR3 length: 13 residues. V lost 4 bases and J 3 bases, leaving 6 bases between the germline ends.